The clone carrying this T cell receptor (beta chain) turned up a few times. No antigen is known for it. This sample was taken from a study of T cell repertoires in cytomegalovirus infection. CDR3 length: 18 residues. Germline-derived CDR1 and CDR2 are MNHEY and SMNVEV (reference sequence). Deletions cut 5 bases from V and 10 bases from J, with 29 bases between. One entry per CDR3 protein results from TCRdb running MiXCR on the reads. The sample shows fewer than 900,000 distinct CDR3 sequences, 29% of them seen only once. Sequencing used cultured CD8+ T cells from PBMCs, obtained from culture after CMV antigen stimulation. The genes are TRBV27 and TRBJ1-4; D is ambiguous. The clonotype originates from a human donor in good health (CMV status not recorded). Some clones in this sample may be carry-over from other donors' samples. The CDR3, as DNA: TGTGCCAGCAGTGATTACGCCCAATTACAAAAAAGCGAGGGAAAACTGTTTTTT. Its translation is CASSDYAQLQKSEGKLFF.